One T cell receptor (beta chain) is described in this entry. Its antigen is not known. Germline trimming cut 3 bases from V and 6 bases from J; bases unmatched to any gene: 5. The CDR3 contains 13 residues. Germline CDR1 is SGDLS and CDR2 is YYNGEE. Among the donors, all were healthy bone marrow donors. This sample was included in a study of cytomegalovirus exposure and HLA in healthy donors. Study-level results: Association of roughly 17,000 TCR beta sequences with HLA alleles was found at 0.05 false discovery rate in a later analysis. V- and J-gene trimming of TCR beta was linked (in a later analysis) to a missense DCLRE1C variant.

PCR used 60 Vbeta primers and 13 Jbeta primers. Measured with immunoSEQ multiplex PCR; TCRdb has only the in-frame clones, and not every one. This sample has about 100,000 clones, with about four fifths found just once. The chain has TRBV9 and TRBJ1-2; 7 nucleotides agree with TRBD1. The specimen was PBMCs. This receptor was obtained from a female donor in good health and CMV-seropositive. CDR3 amino acids: CASSGDRDHGYTF. CDR3 DNA sequence: TGTGCCAGCAGCGGCGACAGGGATCATGGCTACACCTTC.